This TCR beta chain was found in a study of beta chain features in type 1 diabetes. A word on this clone: As yet, its antigen is unknown.

Study conclusions and caveats: Compared with healthy donors, patients appeared to share more similar naive, central memory and regulatory TCRB repertoires. Any role of HLA type in TCRB rearrangement remained unresolved here. Among patients with Type 1 diabetes, TCRB CDR3s were moderately but significantly shorter in every one of the four CD4+ subsets.

The CDR3 is 18 amino acids. The germline V and J ends were trimmed by 0 bases and 6 bases, with 21 bases remaining between them. Germline values: CDR1 SGHTA, CDR2 FQGNSA. The whole isolated RNA underwent reverse transcription, so sequencing captured expressed TCRB transcripts. For naive, central memory and regulatory T cell samples, reads averaged roughly 3.7 million. The method was immunoSEQ multiplex PCR; TCRdb's version includes in-frame clones alone and lacks a portion of them. The table includes about 620,000 clones, around a sixth detected once. Sequenced: naive CD4+ T cells from blood. This sequence originates from a man between 18 and 35 years old in good health. This chain uses TRBV7-2 with TRBJ2-1; D might be TRBD1 or TRBD2, each matching 5 bases. CDR3 amino acids: CASSLAPKGPIAANEQFF. The CDR3 nucleotides read TGTGCCAGCAGCTTAGCCCCAAAGGGACCGATAGCCGCCAATGAGCAGTTCTTC. Based on the CDR3 plus reference TRBV7-2 and TRBJ2-1, the full variable domain is GAGVSQSPSNKVTEKGKDVELRCDPISGHTALYWYRQSLGQGLEFLIYFQGNSAPDKSGLPSDRFSAERTGGSVSTLTIQRTQQEDSAVYLCASSLAPKGPIAANEQFFGPGTRLTVL.